This section outlines one TCR beta chain sequence together with its context. cDNA serving as the sequencing template came from extracted, reverse transcribed RNA. Some clones are missing from TCRdb's copy, which holds only in-frame ones; the method was immunoSEQ multiplex PCR. The sample comprises approximately 180,000 clones, around three fifths of which are singletons, and approximately 0.97% rests with the top ten. This specimen comes from a study of CD8+ T cells in alopecia areata. Treatment indicated: oral pan-JAK inhibitor, 5-10 mg twice daily. Using a FACSAria, the CD4+ and CD8+ T cells were sorted from the PBMCs. The CDR3 runs 15 residues. V was pared by 5 bases and J by 4 bases, with 18 bases between. CDR1 is SEHNR and CDR2 is FQNEAQ in the germline V gene (reference sequence).

The clonotype was recovered from a human donor with alopecia areata. Specimen: CD4+ T cells sorted from blood, collected at week 24, from a patient treated with tofacitinib. The genes are TRBV7-9 and TRBJ2-7; maybe TRBD1 (6 bases). This CDR3 reads CASSQGQGATYEQYF. In DNA, the CDR3 is TGTGCCAGCAGCCAGGGGCAGGGCGCCACATACGAGCAGTACTTC.